This TCR beta chain originates from a study of shared clonotypes between healthy human individuals. Naive CD8 cells were CD45RO-negative, positively selected for CCR7, excluding terminally differentiated effector memory CD45RA+ cells. Sequencing used immunoSEQ multiplex PCR; TCRdb keeps in-frame clones, though not all of them. The data contain some 2,000,000 clones, approximately 95% of them seen just once; the ten biggest clones take up 0.9% to 1.4%. The clonotype originates from a young man in good health. The material sequenced was naive CD8+ T cells sorted from blood.

This CDR3 is CASSPLRGPAYEQYF. The CDR3, as DNA: TGTGCCAGCAGCCCCCTAAGGGGGCCAGCCTACGAGCAGTACTTC. The J gene is TRBJ2-7, the V gene TRBV7-2; 7 nucleotides align to TRBD1. V was clipped by 5 bases and J by 2 bases; unmatched bases: 9. Germline assignment: CDR1 SGHTA and CDR2 FQGNSA. This CDR3 region has 15 residues.